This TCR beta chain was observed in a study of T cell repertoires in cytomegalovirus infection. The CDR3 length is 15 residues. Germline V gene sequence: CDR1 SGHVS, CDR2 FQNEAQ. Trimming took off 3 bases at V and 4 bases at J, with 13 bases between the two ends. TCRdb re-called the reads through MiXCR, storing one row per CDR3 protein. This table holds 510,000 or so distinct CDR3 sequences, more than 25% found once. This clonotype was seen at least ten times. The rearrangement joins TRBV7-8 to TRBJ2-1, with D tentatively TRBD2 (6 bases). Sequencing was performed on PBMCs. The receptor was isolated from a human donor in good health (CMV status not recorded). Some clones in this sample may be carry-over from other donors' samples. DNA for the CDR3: TGTGCCAGCAGCTTCGGGACTCTAATTTACAATGAGCAGTTCTTC. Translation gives CASSFGTLIYNEQFF. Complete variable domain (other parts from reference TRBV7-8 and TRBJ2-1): GAGVSQSPRYKVAKRGQDVALRCDPISGHVSLFWYQQALGQGPEFLTYFQNEAQLDKSGLPSDRFFAERPEGSVSTLKIQRTQQEDSAVYLCASSFGTLIYNEQFFGPGTRLTVL.